One and the same sample provided the 10 T cell receptor beta chains below, sequenced in a study of blood T cell repertoires in COVID-19. Data came from immunoSEQ multiplex PCR; TCRdb stores just in-frame clones and leaves some out. This sample carries roughly 150,000 clones, 82% of them seen once, and the ten largest clones take less than 5%. The sample was peripheral blood. The receptors were sampled from a woman older than 75 with acute or convalescent COVID-19.

The chain is built from TRBV3-1 (or the pseudogene TRBV3-2) and TRBJ2-7; 9 positions match TRBD1. The CDR3 contains 16 residues. The junction had 8 bases not matched to a gene; V was cut back by 0 bases and J by 5 bases. Germline assignment: CDR1 LGHDT and CDR2 YNNKEL (reference sequence). The chain's CDR3 is CASSQDRGQGSNEQYF. The CDR3 DNA reads TGTGCCAGCAGCCAAGATAGGGGACAGGGAAGCAACGAGCAGTACTTC.

The chain employs TRBV10-3 and TRBJ1-5, with 8 bases matching TRBD1. The junction had 7 bases not matched to a gene; V was cut back by 2 bases and J by 4 bases. Per germline, CDR1 ENHRY and CDR2 SYGVKD. The CDR3 is 16 amino acids. The CDR3 is CAISEDRGLWNQPQHF. The CDR3 region has the DNA TGTGCCATCAGTGAGGACAGGGGTTTGTGGAATCAGCCCCAGCATTTT.

The CDR3 DNA reads as TGTGCCACCAGCAGTGGAGCACTAATCCAAGAGACCCAGTACTTC. This codes for CATSSGALIQETQYF. The rearrangement joins TRBV15 to TRBJ2-5; no clear D gene. The V gene's germline CDR1 is LNHNV and CDR2 YYDKDF (reference sequence). Trimming took off 3 bases at V and 1 base at J, with 12 bases between the two ends. The CDR3 extends over 15 amino acids.

This clone was seen a single time. The chain joins TRBV19 to TRBJ1-6, with TRBD1 identical over 7 bases. The germline gives CDR1 LNHDA, CDR2 SQIVND (reference sequence). With 4 bases clipped from V and 7 bases from J, the junction kept 10 bases outside the gene matches. The CDR3 contains 16 residues. The CDR3 region is CASSRTTGTGNSPLHF. The CDR3 DNA reads as TGTGCCAGTAGTAGGACGACAGGGACGGGCAATTCACCCCTCCACTTT.

The V and J genes are TRBV3-1 (or the pseudogene TRBV3-2) and TRBJ1-3; unclear D gene. V lost 4 bases to trimming and J lost 4 bases, with 8 bases between them. The CDR3 spans 13 residues. Germline CDR1 LGHDT, CDR2 YNNKEL (reference sequence). The CDR3, as DNA: TGTGCCAGCAGCCTAAATCGGGGAAACACCATATATTTT. It codes for CASSLNRGNTIYF.

The chain carries TRBV24-1 and TRBJ1-2; TRBD1 agrees at 8 bases. Germline CDR1 and CDR2: KGHDR and SFDVKD. This CDR3 is built from 15 residues. V trimming: 9 bases; J trimming: 0 bases; junction bases outside the gene matches: 8. The CDR3 bases are TGTGCCACCCAGCCCCAGGGGGCAACTAACTATGGCTACACCTTC. Its translation is CATQPQGATNYGYTF.

This clone has only one observation. The chain combines TRBV3-1 (or the pseudogene TRBV3-2) with TRBJ2-1; possible D gene TRBD1, 7 bases. Trimming took 4 bases from V and 15 from J, leaving 22 bases between them. The CDR3 extends over 14 amino acids. In germline, CDR1 is LGHDT, CDR2 YNNKEL (reference sequence). CDR3 loop: CASSPSWGAGGRFF. In nucleotides, the CDR3 is TGTGCCAGCAGCCCCTCCTGGGGGGCAGGGGGGCGGTTCTTC.

This rearrangement joins TRBV2 to TRBJ2-5; 7 bases are a match to TRBD2. Per germline, CDR1 SNHLY and CDR2 FYNNEI. The J segment lost 4 bases and the V segment lost 8 bases, leaving 7 bases of the junction unmatched. CDR3 length: 13 residues. CDR3 region: CASGRALGETQYF. CDR3 nucleotide sequence: TGTGCCAGCGGGAGGGCCCTCGGAGAGACCCAGTACTTC.

The rearrangement links TRBV5-1 to TRBJ2-7; TRBD1 matches 8 bases. Germline V gene data show CDR1 as SGHRS and CDR2 as YFSETQ. The CDR3 length is 14 residues. Unmatched junction bases numbered 8, after V lost 4 bases and J lost 5 bases. The CDR3 DNA reads as TGCGCCAGCAGCACCGACAGGGGAAGCAACGAGCAGTACTTC. Residues: CASSTDRGSNEQYF.

The chain combines TRBV7-9 with TRBJ2-6; a weak D match, TRBD2 (5 bases). V lost 3 bases to trimming and J lost 2 bases, with 17 bases between them. Germline lookup yields CDR1 SEHNR and CDR2 FQNEAQ (reference sequence). The CDR3 consists of 18 residues. CDR3 residues: CASSFQKGAIPGANVLTF. The DNA of the CDR3 is TGTGCCAGCAGCTTCCAAAAGGGAGCGATCCCTGGGGCCAACGTCCTGACTTTC.